The T cell receptor (beta chain) described here comes from a study of blood T cell repertoires in COVID-19. Overall study context: Sources were T cells, B-cell-depleted T cells, or PBMCs; the material itself was cDNA or gDNA.

Losses at the gene ends were 5 bases for V and 1 base for J; bases not matched to a gene: 10. CDR3 length equals 16 residues. Germline CDR1 MDHEN, CDR2 SYDVKM. Authors' analysis steps: Scientists estimated how many nucleated cells there were by amplifying reference gene primers. Sequenced by immunoSEQ multiplex PCR; TCRdb stores in-frame clones only, minus some. V and J calls and clone size are as listed in that table; D and trimming were resolved from the DNA. The repertoire includes approximately 200,000 clones, approximately 81% of them detected once, and around a sixth sits in the top ten. Sample: peripheral blood. The sequence derives from a person aged 70 to 85 with COVID-19, enrolled during active disease. The chain has TRBV28 and TRBJ2-5; the match to TRBD2 covers 7 bases. The CDR3 spells CASSPSGLSRQETQYF. CDR3 in DNA: TGTGCCAGCAGTCCCTCGGGACTAAGCCGCCAAGAGACCCAGTACTTC. Based on the CDR3 plus reference TRBV28 and TRBJ2-5, the full variable domain is DVKVTQSSRYLVKRTGEKVFLECVQDMDHENMFWYRQDPGLGLRLIYFSYDVKMKEKGDIPEGYSVSREKKERFSLILESASTNQTSMYLCASSPSGLSRQETQYFGPGTRLLVL.